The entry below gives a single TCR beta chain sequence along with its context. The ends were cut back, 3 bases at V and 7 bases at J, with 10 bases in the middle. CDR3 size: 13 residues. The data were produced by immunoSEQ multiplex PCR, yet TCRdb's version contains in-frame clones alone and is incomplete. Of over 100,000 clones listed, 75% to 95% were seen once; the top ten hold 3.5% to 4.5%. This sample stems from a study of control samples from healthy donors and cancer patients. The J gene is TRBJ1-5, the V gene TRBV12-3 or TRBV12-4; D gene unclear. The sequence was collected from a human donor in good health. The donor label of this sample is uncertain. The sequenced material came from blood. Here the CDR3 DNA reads TGTGCCAGCAGTTTTTCGGGCGGACAGCCCCAGCATTTT. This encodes CASSFSGGQPQHF.